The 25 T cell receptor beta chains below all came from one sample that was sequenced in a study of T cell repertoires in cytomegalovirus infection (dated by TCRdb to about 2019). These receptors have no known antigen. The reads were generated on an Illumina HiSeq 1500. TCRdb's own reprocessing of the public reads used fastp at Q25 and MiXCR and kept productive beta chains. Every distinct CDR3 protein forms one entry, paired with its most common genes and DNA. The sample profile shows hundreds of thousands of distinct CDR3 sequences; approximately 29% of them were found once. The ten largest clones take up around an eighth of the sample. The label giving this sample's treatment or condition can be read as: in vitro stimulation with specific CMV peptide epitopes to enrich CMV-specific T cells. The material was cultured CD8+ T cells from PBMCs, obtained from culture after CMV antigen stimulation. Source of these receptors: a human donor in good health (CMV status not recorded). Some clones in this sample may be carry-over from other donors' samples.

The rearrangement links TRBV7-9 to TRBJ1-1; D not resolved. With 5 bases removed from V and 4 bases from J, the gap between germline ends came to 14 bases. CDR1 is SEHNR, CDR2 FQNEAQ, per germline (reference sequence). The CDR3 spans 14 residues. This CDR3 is CASSPPEAATEAFF. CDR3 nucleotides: TGTGCCAGCAGCCCTCCTGAGGCAGCCACTGAAGCTTTCTTT.

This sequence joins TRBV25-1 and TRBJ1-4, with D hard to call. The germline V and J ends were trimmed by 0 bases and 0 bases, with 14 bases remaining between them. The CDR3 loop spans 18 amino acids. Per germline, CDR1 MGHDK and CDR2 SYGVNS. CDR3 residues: CASSEYFTLKTTNEKLFF. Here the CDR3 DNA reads TGTGCCAGCAGTGAATATTTCACACTAAAGACAACTAATGAAAAACTGTTTTTT.

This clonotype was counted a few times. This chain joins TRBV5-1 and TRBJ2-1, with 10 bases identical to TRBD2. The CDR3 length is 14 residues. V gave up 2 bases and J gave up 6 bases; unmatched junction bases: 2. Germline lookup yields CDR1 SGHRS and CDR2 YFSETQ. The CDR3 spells CASSFSGGGNEQFF. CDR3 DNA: TGCGCCAGCAGCTTCAGCGGGGGGGGCAATGAGCAGTTCTTC.

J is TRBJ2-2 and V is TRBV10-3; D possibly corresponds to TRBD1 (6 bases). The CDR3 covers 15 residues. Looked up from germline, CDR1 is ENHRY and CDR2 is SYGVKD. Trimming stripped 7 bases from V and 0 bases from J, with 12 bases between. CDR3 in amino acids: CAIKNQGSNTGELFF. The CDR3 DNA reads TGTGCCATCAAGAATCAGGGGTCGAACACCGGGGAGCTGTTTTTT.

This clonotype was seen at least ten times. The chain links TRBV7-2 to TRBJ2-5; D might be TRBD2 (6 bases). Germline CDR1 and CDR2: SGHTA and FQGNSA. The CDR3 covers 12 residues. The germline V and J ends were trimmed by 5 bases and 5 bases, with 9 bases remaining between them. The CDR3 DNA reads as TGTGCCAGCAGCGCGGGGTGGGAGACCCAGTACTTC. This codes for CASSAGWETQYF.

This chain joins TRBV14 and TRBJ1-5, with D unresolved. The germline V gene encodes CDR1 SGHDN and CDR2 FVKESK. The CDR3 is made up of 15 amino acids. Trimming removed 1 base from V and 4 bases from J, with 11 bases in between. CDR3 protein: CASSQGFIRNQPQHF. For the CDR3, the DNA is TGTGCCAGCAGCCAAGGATTCATTAGGAATCAGCCCCAGCATTTT.

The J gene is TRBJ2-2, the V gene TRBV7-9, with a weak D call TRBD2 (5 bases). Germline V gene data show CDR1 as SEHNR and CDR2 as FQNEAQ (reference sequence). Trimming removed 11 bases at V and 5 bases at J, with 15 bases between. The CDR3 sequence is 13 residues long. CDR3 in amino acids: CASRDGKTGELFF. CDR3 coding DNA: TGTGCCTCCCGGGATGGGAAGACCGGGGAGCTGTTTTTT.

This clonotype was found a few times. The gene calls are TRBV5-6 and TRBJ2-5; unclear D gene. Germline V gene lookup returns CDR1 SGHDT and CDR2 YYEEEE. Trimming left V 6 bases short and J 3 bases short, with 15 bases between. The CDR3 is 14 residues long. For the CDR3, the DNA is TGTGCCAGCAACTTATTTGAGTGGAAAGAGACCCAGTACTTC. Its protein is CASNLFEWKETQYF.

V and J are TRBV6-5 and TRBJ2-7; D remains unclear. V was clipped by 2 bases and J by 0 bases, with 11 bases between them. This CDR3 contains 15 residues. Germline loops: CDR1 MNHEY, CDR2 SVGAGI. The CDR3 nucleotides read TGTGCCAGCAGTTACCACATGACCGGCTCCTACGAGCAGTACTTC. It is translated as CASSYHMTGSYEQYF.

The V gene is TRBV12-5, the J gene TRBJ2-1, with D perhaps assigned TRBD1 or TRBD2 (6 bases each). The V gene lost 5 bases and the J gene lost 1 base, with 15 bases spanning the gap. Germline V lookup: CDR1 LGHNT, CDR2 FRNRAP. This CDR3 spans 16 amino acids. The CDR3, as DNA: TGTGCTAGTGGTGATTTAGGGGGGCTATCCTACAATGAGCAGTTCTTC. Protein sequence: CASGDLGGLSYNEQFF.

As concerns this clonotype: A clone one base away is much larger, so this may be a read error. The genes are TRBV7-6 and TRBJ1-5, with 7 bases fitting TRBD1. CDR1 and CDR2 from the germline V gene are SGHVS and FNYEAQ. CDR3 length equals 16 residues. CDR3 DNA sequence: TGTGCCGGCAGCTTATATTGGGGACAGAGCAATCAGCCCCAGCATTTT. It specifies CAGSLYWGQSNQPQHF.

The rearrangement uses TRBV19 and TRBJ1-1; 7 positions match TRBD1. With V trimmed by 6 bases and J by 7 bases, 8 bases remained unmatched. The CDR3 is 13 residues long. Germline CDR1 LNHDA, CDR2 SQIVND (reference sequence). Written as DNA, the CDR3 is TGTGCCAGTAGGGTTACAGGGGCGGATGAAGCTTTCTTT. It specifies CASRVTGADEAFF. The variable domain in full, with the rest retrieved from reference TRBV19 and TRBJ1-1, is DGGITQSPKYLFRKEGQNVTLSCEQNLNHDAMYWYRQDPGQGLRLIYYSQIVNDFQKGDIAEGYSVSREKKESFPLTVTSAQKNPTAFYLCASRVTGADEAFFGQGTRLTVV.

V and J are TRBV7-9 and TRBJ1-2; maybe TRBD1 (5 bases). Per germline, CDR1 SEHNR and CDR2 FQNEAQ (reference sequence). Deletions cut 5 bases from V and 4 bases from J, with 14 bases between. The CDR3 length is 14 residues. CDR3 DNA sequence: TGTGCCAGCAGCAAGCGACAGATATCCTATGGCTACACCTTC. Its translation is CASSKRQISYGYTF.

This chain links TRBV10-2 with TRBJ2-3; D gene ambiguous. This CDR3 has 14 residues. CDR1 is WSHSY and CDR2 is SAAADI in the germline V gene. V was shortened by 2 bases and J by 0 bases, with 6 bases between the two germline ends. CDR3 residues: CASSEIRSTDTQYF. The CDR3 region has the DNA TGCGCCAGCAGTGAGATTAGGAGCACAGATACGCAGTATTTT.

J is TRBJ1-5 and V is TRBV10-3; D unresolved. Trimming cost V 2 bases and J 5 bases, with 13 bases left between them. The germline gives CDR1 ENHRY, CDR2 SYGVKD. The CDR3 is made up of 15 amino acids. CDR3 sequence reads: CAISEGRGWDQPQHF. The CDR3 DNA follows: TGTGCCATCAGTGAGGGAAGAGGCTGGGATCAGCCCCAGCATTTT.

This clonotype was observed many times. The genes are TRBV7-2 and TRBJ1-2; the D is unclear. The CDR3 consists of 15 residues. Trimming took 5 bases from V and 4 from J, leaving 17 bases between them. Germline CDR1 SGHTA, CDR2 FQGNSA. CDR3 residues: CASSPREGRVYGYTF. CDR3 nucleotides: TGTGCCAGCAGCCCTCGGGAGGGCAGAGTCTATGGCTACACCTTC.

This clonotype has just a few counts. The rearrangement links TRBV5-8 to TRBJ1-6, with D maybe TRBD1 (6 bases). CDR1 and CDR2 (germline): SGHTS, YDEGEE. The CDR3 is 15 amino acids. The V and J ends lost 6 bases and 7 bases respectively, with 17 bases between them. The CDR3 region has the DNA TGTGCCAGCACCGACGCAGGGGTTGGAAATTCACCCCTCCACTTT. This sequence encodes CASTDAGVGNSPLHF.

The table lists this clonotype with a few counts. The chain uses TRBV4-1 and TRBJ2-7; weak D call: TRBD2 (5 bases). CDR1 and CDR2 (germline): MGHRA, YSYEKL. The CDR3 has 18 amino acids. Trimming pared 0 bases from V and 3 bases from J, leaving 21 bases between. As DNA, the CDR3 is TGCGCCAGCAGCCAAGATAGAGGGCAGCTCAGCTTCTTCTACGAGCAGTACTTC. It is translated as CASSQDRGQLSFFYEQYF.

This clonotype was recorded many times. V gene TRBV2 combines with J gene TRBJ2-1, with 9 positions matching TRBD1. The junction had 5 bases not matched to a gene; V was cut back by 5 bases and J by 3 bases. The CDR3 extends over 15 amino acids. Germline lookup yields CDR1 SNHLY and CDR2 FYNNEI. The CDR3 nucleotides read TGTGCCAGCAGTCCAACAGGGGGCCGCTACAATGAGCAGTTCTTC. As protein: CASSPTGGRYNEQFF.

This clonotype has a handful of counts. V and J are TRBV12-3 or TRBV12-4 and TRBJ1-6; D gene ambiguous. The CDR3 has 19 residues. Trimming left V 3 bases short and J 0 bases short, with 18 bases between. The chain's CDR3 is CASSFRPGRGSSYNSPLHF. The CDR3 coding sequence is TGTGCCAGCAGTTTCCGACCCGGGCGTGGAAGCTCCTATAATTCACCCCTCCACTTT.

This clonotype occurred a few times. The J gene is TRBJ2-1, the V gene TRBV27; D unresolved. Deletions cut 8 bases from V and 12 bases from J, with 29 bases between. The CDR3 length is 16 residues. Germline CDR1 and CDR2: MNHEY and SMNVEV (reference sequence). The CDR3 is CASSYSADPIHGVQFF. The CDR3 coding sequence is TGTGCCAGCTCCTATTCCGCAGACCCAATCCACGGTGTGCAGTTCTTC.

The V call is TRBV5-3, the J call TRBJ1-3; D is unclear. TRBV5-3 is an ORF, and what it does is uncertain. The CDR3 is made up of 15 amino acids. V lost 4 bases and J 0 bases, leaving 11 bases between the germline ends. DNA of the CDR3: TGTGCCAGAAGCGCGAGGGTTAACTCTGGAAACACCATATATTTT. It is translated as CARSARVNSGNTIYF.

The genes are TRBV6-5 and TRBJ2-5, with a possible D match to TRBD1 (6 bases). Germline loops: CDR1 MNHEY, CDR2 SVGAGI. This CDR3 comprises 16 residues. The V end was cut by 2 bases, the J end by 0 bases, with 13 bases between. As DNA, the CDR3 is TGTGCCAGCAGTTACCGGGACATCCTGTACCAAGAGACCCAGTACTTC. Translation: CASSYRDILYQETQYF.

The CDR3 DNA is TGCAGTGCTAGAGATAAAGCGGTGAACACTGAAGCTTTCTTT. Translated: CSARDKAVNTEAFF. This rearrangement joins TRBV20-1 to TRBJ1-1, with D unclear. The CDR3 has 14 residues. The germline CDR1 and CDR2 sequences are DFQATT and SNEGSKA (reference sequence). Trimming cost V 0 bases and J 0 bases, with 8 bases left between them.

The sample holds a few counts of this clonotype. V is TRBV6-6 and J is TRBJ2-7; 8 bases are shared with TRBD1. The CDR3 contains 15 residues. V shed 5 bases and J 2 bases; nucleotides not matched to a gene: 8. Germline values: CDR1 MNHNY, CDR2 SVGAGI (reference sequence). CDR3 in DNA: TGTGCCAGCAGTGGTCGACAGGGGCCAACCTACGAGCAGTACGTC. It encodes CASSGRQGPTYEQYV.